The subject of this entry is one T cell receptor (beta chain). Here immunoSEQ multiplex PCR was the method, and the copy in TCRdb shows in-frame clones only, minus some. This table has more than 85,000 clones, about four fifths appearing once. This specimen comes from a study of blood T cell repertoires in COVID-19. The wider study: From the United States, Italy and Spain came samples of acute and convalescent COVID-19. PBMCs, B-cell-depleted T cells, or T cells were the source of the cDNA or gDNA that made up the material.

The CDR3 extends over 15 amino acids. The germline V gene has CDR1 MNHEY and CDR2 SVGEGT. Trimming pared 3 bases from V and 2 bases from J, leaving 14 bases between. Input material: peripheral blood. This TCR was sampled from a woman between 55 and 75 years old with acute or convalescent COVID-19. The rearrangement uses TRBV6-2 or TRBV6-3 and TRBJ2-7; D perhaps matches TRBD1 (6 bases). The CDR3 region has the DNA TGTGCCAGCAGTTATAGGACAGCCCTCCCCTACGAGCAGTACTTC. This codes for CASSYRTALPYEQYF.